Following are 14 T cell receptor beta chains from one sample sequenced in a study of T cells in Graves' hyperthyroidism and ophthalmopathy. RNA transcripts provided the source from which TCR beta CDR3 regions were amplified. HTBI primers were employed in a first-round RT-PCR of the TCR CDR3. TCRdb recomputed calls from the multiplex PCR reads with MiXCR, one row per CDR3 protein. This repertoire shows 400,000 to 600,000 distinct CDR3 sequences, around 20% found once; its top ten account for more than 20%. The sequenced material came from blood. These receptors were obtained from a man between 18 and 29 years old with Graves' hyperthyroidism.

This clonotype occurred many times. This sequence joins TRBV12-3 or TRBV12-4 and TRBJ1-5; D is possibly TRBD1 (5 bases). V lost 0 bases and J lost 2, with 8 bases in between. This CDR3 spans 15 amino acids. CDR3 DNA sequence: TGTGCCAGCAGTTTAGCGGGGGACGGCAATCAGCCCCAGCATTTT. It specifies CASSLAGDGNQPQHF.

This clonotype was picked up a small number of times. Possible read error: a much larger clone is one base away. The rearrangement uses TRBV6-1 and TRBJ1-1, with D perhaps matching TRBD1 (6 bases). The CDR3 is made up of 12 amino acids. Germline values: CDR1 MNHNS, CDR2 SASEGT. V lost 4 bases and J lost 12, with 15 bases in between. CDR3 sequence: CASSAGRGKSFF. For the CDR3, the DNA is TGTGCCAGCAGTGCTGGCAGGGGAAAGTCTTTCTTT.

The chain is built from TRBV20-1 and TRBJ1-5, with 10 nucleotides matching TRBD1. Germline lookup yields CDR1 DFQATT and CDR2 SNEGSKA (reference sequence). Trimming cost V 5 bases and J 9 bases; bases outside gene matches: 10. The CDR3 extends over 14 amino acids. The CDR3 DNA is TGCAGTGCTGACCGGGACAGGGGAAGGGGGCCCCAGCATTTT. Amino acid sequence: CSADRDRGRGPQHF.

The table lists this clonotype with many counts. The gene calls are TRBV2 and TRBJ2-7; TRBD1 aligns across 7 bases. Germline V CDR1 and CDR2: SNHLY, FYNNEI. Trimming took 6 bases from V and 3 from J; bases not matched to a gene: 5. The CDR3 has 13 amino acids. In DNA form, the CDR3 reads TGTGCCAGCAGAAAGGGGGCAGGCTACGAGCAGTACTTC. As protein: CASRKGAGYEQYF.

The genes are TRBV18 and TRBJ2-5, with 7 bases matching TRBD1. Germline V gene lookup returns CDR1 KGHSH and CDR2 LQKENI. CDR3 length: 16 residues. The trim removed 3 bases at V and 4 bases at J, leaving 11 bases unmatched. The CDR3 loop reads CASSPSEGAPLETQYF. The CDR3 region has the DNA TGTGCCAGCTCACCGTCCGAGGGGGCGCCATTAGAGACCCAGTACTTC. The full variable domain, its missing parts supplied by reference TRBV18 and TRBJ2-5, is NAGVMQNPRHLVRRRGQEARLRCSPMKGHSHVYWYRQLPEEGLKFMVYLQKENIIDESGMPKERFSAEFPKEGPSILRIQQVVRGDSAAYFCASSPSEGAPLETQYFGPGTRLLVL.

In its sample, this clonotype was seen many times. CDR3 residues: CASSLGWGKTGELFF. The CDR3 region has the DNA TGTGCCAGCAGTTTGGGGTGGGGTAAAACCGGGGAGCTGTTTTTT. V usage is TRBV12-3 or TRBV12-4 and J usage is TRBJ2-2; D is unresolved. With 3 bases removed from V and 5 bases from J, the gap between germline ends came to 13 bases. The CDR3 covers 15 residues.

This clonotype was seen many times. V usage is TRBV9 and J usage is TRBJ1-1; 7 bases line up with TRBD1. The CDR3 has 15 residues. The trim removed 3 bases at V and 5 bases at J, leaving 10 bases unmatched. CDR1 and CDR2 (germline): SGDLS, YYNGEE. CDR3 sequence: CASSGRGTAGTEAFF. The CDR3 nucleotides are TGTGCCAGCAGCGGCAGAGGGACAGCTGGAACTGAAGCTTTCTTT.

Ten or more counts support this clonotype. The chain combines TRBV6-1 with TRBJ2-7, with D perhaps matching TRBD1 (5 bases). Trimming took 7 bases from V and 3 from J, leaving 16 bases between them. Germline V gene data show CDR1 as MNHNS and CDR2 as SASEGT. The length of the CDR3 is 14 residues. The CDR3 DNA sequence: TGTGCCAGCACCCAAGGACCAGGGATCTACGAGCAGTACTTC. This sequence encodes CASTQGPGIYEQYF.

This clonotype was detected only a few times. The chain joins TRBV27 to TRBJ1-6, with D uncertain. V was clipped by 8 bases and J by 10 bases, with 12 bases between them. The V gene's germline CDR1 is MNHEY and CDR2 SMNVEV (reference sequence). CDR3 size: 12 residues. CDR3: CASANLNSPLHF. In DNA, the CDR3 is TGTGCCAGCGCCAATCTTAACTCACCCCTCCACTTT.

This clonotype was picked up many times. The CDR3 nucleotides read TGTGCCAGCATCCGGACTAGCGGGGGAGGCGAGCAGTACTTC. Protein product: CASIRTSGGGEQYF. This rearrangement joins TRBV2 to TRBJ2-7; 13 positions agree with TRBD2. The CDR3 contains 14 residues. CDR1 is SNHLY and CDR2 is FYNNEI in the germline V gene. V gave up 7 bases and J gave up 6 bases; unmatched junction bases: 6.

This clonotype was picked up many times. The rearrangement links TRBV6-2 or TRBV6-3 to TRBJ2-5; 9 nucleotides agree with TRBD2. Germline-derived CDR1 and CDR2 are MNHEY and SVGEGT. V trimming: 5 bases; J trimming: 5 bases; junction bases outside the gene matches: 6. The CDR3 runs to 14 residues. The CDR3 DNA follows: TGTGCCAGCAGTCGAAGCGGGAGGAGTGAGACCCAGTACTTC. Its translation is CASSRSGRSETQYF.

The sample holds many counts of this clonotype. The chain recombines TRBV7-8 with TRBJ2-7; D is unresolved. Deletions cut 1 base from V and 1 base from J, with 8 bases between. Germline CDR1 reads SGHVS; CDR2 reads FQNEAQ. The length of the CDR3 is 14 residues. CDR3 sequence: CASSLDIPSYEQYF. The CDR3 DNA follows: TGTGCCAGCAGCTTAGACATCCCTTCCTACGAGCAGTACTTC.

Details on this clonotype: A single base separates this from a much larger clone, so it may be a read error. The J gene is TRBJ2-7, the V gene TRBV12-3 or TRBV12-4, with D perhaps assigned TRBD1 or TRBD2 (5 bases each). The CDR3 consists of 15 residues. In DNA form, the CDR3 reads TGTGCCAGCAGCCTATCAGGGTCCCTACTAGACGAGCAGTGCTTC. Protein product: CASSLSGSLLDEQCF.

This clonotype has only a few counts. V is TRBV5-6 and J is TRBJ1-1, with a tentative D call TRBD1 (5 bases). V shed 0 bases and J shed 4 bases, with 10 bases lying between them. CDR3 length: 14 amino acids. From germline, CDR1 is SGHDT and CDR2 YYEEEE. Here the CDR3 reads CASSLGGGITEAFF. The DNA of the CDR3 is TGTGCCAGCAGCTTGGGGGGGGGGATCACTGAAGCTTTCTTT.